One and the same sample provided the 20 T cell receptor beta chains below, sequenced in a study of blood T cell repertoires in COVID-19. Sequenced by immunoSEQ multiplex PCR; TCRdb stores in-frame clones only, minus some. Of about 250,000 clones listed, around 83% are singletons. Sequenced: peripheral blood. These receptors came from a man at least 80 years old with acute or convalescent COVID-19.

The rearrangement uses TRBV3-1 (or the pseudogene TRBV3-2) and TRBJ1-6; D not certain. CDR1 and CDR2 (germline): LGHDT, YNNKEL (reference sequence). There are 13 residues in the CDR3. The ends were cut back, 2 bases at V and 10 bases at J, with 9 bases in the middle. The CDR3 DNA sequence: TGTGCCAGCAGCCAAACAGCACCGTCACCCCTCCACTTT. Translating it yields CASSQTAPSPLHF.

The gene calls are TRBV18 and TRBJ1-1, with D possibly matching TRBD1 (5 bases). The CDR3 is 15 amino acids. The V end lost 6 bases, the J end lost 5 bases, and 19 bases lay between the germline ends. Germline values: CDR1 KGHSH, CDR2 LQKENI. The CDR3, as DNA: TGTGCCAGCTCGCCCGGGAGGGGCCGGGGGACTGAAGCTTTCTTT. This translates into CASSPGRGRGTEAFF.

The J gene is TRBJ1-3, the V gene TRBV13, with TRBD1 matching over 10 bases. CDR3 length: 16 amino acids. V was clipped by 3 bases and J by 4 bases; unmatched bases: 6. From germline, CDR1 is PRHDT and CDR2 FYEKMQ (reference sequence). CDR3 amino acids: CASSLSRTGGGNTIYF. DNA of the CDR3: TGTGCCAGCAGCTTGTCCCGGACAGGGGGGGGAAACACCATATATTTT.

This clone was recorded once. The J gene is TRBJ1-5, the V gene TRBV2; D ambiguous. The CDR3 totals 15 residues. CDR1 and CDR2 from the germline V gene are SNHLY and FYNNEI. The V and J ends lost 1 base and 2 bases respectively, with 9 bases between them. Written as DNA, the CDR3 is TGTGCCAGCAGTGAAGGGACTCTCGGCAATCAGCCCCAGCATTTT. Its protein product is CASSEGTLGNQPQHF.

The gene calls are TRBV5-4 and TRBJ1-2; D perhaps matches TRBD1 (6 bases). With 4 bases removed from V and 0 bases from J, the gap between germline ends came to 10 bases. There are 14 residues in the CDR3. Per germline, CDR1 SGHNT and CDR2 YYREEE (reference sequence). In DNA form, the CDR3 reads TGTGCCAGCAGCCCAGGGACACCTAACTATGGCTACACCTTC. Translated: CASSPGTPNYGYTF.

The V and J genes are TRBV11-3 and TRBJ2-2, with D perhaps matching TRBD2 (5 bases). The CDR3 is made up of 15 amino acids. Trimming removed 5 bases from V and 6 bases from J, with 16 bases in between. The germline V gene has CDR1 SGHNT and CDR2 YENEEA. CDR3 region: CASSQSGIQAGELFF. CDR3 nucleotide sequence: TGTGCCAGCAGCCAAAGCGGCATTCAAGCCGGGGAGCTGTTTTTT.

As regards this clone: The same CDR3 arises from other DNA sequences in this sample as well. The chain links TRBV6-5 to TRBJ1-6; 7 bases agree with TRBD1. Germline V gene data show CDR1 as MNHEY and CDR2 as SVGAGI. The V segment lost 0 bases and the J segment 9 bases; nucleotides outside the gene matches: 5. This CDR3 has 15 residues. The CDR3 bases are TGTGCCAGCAGTTACTCGCGGCAGGGGGGTTCACCCCTCCACTTT. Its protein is CASSYSRQGGSPLHF.

The CDR3 sequence: CASSPKYGGSNEQFF. The CDR3 DNA sequence: TGTGCCAGCTCCCCTAAATATGGAGGGTCCAATGAGCAGTTCTTC. The chain is built from TRBV18 and TRBJ2-1; maybe TRBD2 (6 bases). Trimming removed 6 bases from V and 6 bases from J, with 18 bases in between. From germline, CDR1 is KGHSH and CDR2 LQKENI. The CDR3 spans 15 residues.

CDR3 DNA: TGTGCCAGTGGGACCGGGACAACGAACACCGGGGAGCTGTTTTTT. Translation gives CASGTGTTNTGELFF. The genes are TRBV19 and TRBJ2-2, with D possibly matching TRBD1 (6 bases). The germline V and J ends were trimmed by 8 bases and 0 bases, with 13 bases remaining between them. From germline, CDR1 is LNHDA and CDR2 SQIVND (reference sequence). The CDR3 has 15 residues.

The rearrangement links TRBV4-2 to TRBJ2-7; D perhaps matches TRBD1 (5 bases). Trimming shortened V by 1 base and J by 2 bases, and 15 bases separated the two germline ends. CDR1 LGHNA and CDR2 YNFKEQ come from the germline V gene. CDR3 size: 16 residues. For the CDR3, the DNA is TGTGCCAGCAGCCAAGTGGGTGCAGGGTCTGCCTACGAGCAGTACTTC. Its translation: CASSQVGAGSAYEQYF.

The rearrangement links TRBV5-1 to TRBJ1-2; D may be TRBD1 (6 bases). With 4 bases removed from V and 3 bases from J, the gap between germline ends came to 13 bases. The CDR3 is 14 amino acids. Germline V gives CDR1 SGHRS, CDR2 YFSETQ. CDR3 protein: CASSIGGADYGYTF. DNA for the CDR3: TGCGCCAGCAGCATTGGGGGGGCCGACTATGGCTACACCTTC.

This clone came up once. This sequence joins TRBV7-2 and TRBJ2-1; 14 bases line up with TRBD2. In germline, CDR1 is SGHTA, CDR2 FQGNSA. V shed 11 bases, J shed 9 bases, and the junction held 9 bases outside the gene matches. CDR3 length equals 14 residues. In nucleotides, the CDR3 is TGTGCCTGCCGCGAGGGACTAGCGGGGGCTGAGCAGTTCTTC. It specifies CACREGLAGAEQFF.

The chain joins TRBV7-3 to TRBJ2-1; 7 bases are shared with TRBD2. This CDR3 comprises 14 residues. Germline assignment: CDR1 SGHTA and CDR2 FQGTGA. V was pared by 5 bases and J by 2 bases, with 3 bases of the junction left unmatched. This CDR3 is CASSPGGTYNEQFF. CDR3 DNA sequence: TGTGCCAGCAGCCCGGGAGGCACCTACAATGAGCAGTTCTTC.

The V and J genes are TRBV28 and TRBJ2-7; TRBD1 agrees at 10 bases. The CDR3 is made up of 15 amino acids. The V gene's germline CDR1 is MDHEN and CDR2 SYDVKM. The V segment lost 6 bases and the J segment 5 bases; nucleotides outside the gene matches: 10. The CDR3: CASRQGGTGVDEQYF. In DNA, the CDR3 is TGTGCCAGCAGACAAGGGGGGACAGGGGTTGACGAGCAGTACTTC.

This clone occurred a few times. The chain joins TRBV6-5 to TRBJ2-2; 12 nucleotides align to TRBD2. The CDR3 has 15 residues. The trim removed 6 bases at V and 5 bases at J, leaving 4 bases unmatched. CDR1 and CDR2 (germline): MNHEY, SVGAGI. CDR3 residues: CASSRLAGDTGELFF. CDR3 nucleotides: TGTGCCAGCAGCCGACTAGCGGGAGATACCGGGGAGCTGTTTTTT.

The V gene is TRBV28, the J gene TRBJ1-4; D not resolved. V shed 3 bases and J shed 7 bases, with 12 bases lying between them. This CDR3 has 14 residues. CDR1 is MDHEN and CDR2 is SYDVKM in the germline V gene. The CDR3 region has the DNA TGTGCCAGCAGTTTGGGCGTAGAACTTGAAAAACTGTTTTTT. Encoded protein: CASSLGVELEKLFF.

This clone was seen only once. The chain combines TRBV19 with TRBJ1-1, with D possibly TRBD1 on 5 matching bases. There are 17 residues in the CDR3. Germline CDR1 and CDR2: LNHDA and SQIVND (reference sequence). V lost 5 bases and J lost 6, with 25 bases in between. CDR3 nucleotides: TGTGCCAGTAGTTTGGCCCTCTTCGGGACTCCTAAGGCTGAAGCTTTCTTT. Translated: CASSLALFGTPKAEAFF.

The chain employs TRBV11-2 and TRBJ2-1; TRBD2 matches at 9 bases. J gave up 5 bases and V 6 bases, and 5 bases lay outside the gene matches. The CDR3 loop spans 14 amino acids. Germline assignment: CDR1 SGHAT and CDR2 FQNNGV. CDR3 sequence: CASRIAGANNEQFF. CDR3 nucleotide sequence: TGTGCCAGCAGAATAGCGGGAGCCAACAATGAGCAGTTCTTC.

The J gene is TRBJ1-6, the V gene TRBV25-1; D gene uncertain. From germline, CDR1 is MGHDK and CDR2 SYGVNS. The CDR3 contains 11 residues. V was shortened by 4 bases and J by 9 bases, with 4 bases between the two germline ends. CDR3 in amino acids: CASSGVSPLHF. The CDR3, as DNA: TGTGCCAGCAGTGGAGTTTCACCCCTCCACTTT. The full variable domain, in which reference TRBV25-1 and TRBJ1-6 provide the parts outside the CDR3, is EADIYQTPRYLVIGTGKKITLECSQTMGHDKMYWYQQDPGMELHLIHYSYGVNSTEKGDLSSESTVSRIRTEHFPLTLESARPSHTSQYLCASSGVSPLHFGNGTRLTVT.

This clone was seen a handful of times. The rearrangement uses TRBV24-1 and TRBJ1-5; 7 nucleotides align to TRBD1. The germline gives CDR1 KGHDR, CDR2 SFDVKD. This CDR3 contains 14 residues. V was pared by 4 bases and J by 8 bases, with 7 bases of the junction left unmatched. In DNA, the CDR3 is TGTGCCACCAGTGAGGGACAGCCGTCCAAGCCCCAGCATTTT. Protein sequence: CATSEGQPSKPQHF.